This entry concerns a single TCR beta chain. What it binds is not known. CDR1 and CDR2 from the germline V gene are DFQATT and SNEGSKA (reference sequence). This CDR3 has 14 amino acids. After removal of 6 bases from V and 1 base from J, the junction contained 5 bases not matched to a gene. TCRdb analysed the reads with MiXCR anew, one entry per CDR3 protein. There are a few hundred thousand distinct CDR3 sequences in the sample; 33% occur only once, and 15% to 20% lies in the top ten. The entry originates in a study of T cell repertoires in cytomegalovirus infection. In the study overall: Through public TCR beta signatures, both CMV infection and matching HLA type were indicated.

Study outcomes and limitations: Clonotype analysis showed dominance of the ex vivo response by HLA-C-restricted CMV-specific TCR beta clonotypes.

The TCR was taken from a human donor in good health (CMV status not recorded). Some clones in this sample may be carry-over from other donors' samples. Sequenced material: cultured PBMCs, taken from culture after CMV antigen stimulation. The chain links TRBV20-1 to TRBJ2-1; 8 bases are a match to TRBD2. The chain's CDR3 is CSAAAGASYNEQFF. In DNA form, the CDR3 reads TGCAGTGCGGCAGCGGGAGCGTCCTACAATGAGCAGTTCTTC.